Described below is a single T cell receptor (beta chain) sequence and its context. The antigen remains unidentified. Other DNA sequences of this sample code for an identical CDR3. These data are taken from a study of shared clonotypes between healthy human individuals. General study findings and limits: Relative to memory subsets, naive subsets generally showed larger estimated richness.

It was CD45RO-negative cells, positively selected for CCR7, that made up naive CD8 cells, with terminally differentiated effector memory CD45RA+ cells excluded. This CDR3 is 13 amino acids long. With 0 bases removed from V and 1 base from J, the gap between germline ends came to 5 bases. Germline-derived CDR1 and CDR2 are SGHDT and YYEEEE. Clones were sequenced by immunoSEQ multiplex PCR, and TCRdb holds only the in-frame ones, with some missing. The sample has approximately 2,200,000 clones, roughly 91% seen once. The chain uses TRBV5-6 and TRBJ2-7; D is uncertain. This sequence originates from a man aged 18 to 30 in good health. Some clones in this sample may be carry-over from other donors' samples. The sequenced sample was naive CD8+ T cells from PBMCs. CDR3 amino acids: CASSLAGSYEQYF. The CDR3 region has the DNA TGTGCCAGCAGCTTGGCCGGGTCCTACGAGCAGTACTTC.